This T cell receptor beta chain was captured in a study of PD-L1 blockade in urothelial cancer. Across the study: Blood samples had a median of 141,255 T cells.

Here immunoSEQ multiplex PCR was the method, and the copy in TCRdb shows in-frame clones only, minus some. The sample includes about 49,000 clones, roughly 78% of them seen just once. Time point in this sample: pretreatment peripheral blood. Germline values: CDR1 SGHNT, CDR2 YENEEA. V shed 1 base and J shed 2 bases, with 11 bases lying between them. The CDR3 has 15 amino acids. The sequence came from a man between 70 and 80 years old with urothelial cancer. Sequenced material: PBMCs, taken around atezolizumab (anti-PD-L1) treatment. The J gene is TRBJ2-5, the V gene TRBV11-3, with D perhaps TRBD1 (7 bases). The CDR3 loop reads CASSLGRGRQETQYF. DNA for the CDR3: TGTGCCAGCAGCTTAGGGAGGGGGCGTCAAGAGACCCAGTACTTC.